The sample holds many counts of the clone carrying this TCR beta chain. TCRdb used MiXCR to reprocess the 5' RACE reads, holding one entry per CDR3 protein. The sample includes approximately 180,000 distinct CDR3 sequences, 16% of them seen just once. The sample belongs to a study of T-cell memory formation after mild COVID-19. Per germline, CDR1 SGHRS and CDR2 YFSETQ. The CDR3 runs 15 residues. Between the trimmed V and J ends, which lost 0 bases and 1 base, there was a span of 10 bases. The receptor was isolated from an adult woman who had mild COVID-19 (a few samples of this study predate the infection). Cell type and time point are not known. Sequences were obtained from PBMCs or a T cell subset sorted from them (not recorded which). The V and J genes are TRBV5-1 and TRBJ2-5; possible D gene TRBD2, 5 bases. The CDR3 protein is CASSLVRTPQETQYF. The CDR3 DNA follows: TGCGCCAGCAGCTTGGTCCGGACTCCCCAAGAGACCCAGTACTTC. Based on the CDR3 plus reference TRBV5-1 and TRBJ2-5, the full variable domain is KAGVTQTPRYLIKTRGQQVTLSCSPISGHRSVSWYQQTPGQGLQFLFEYFSETQRNKGNFPGRFSGRQFSNSRSEMNVSTLELGDSALYLCASSLVRTPQETQYFGPGTRLLVL.